The 14 T cell receptor beta chains presented below share a single source sample, sequenced in a study of T cells in localized non-small cell lung cancer. Assay used: immunoSEQ multiplex PCR; TCRdb lists only in-frame clones, some missing. The sample lists tens of thousands of clones; roughly 86% were seen once. This specimen was peripheral blood, taken before any cancer treatment. The receptors originated from a woman aged 18 to 49 with stage III lung adenocarcinoma.

The chain couples TRBV11-2 to TRBJ1-4; tentative D call: TRBD1 (5 bases). V dropped 5 bases and J dropped 4 bases, with 17 bases sitting between them. Germline values: CDR1 SGHAT, CDR2 FQNNGV. The CDR3 consists of 16 residues. CDR3 residues: CASSPRGGGNNEKLFF. Here the CDR3 DNA reads TGTGCCAGCAGCCCCCGGGGGGGTGGGAATAATGAAAAACTGTTTTTT.

This clone came up once. The chain combines TRBV30 with TRBJ1-1; perhaps TRBD1 as D (5 bases). Germline V gene lookup returns CDR1 GTSNPN and CDR2 SVGIG (reference sequence). Trimming pared 1 base from V and 5 bases from J, leaving 11 bases between. The CDR3 runs to 13 residues. The CDR3 spells CAWSGGFGTEAFF. CDR3 nucleotide sequence: TGTGCCTGGAGTGGGGGGTTTGGGACTGAAGCTTTCTTT.

The chain has TRBV5-6 and TRBJ2-3, with 9 bases fitting TRBD2. This CDR3 is built from 18 residues. The ends lost 0 bases at V and 6 bases at J; junction bases unmatched: 14. Germline V lookup: CDR1 SGHDT, CDR2 YYEEEE. The CDR3 DNA sequence: TGTGCCAGCAGCTTGGTGGTGGTTAGCGGGGGTCGACGGGATACGCAGTATTTT. Translating it yields CASSLVVVSGGRRDTQYF.

This clone has just one count. The CDR3 is CASSSLLPGQGGYEQYF. The CDR3, as DNA: TGCGCCAGCAGCTCGCTTTTACCGGGACAGGGGGGTTACGAGCAGTACTTC. The chain couples TRBV5-1 to TRBJ2-7, with 11 bases that match TRBD1. Germline loops: CDR1 SGHRS, CDR2 YFSETQ. V was pared by 3 bases and J by 4 bases, with 12 bases of the junction left unmatched. The CDR3 totals 17 residues.

The genes are TRBV5-6 and TRBJ1-5, with D tentatively TRBD1 (5 bases). Germline V lookup: CDR1 SGHDT, CDR2 YYEEEE. This CDR3 contains 16 residues. Trimming pared 2 bases from V and 2 bases from J, leaving 14 bases between. Here the CDR3 reads CASSFRGGRGNQPQHF. In DNA, the CDR3 is TGTGCCAGCAGCTTTAGGGGTGGCAGGGGCAATCAGCCCCAGCATTTT.

The chain uses TRBV25-1 and TRBJ2-5; no reliable D call. Germline V CDR1 and CDR2: MGHDK, SYGVNS. The V gene lost 2 bases and the J gene lost 1 base, with 5 bases spanning the gap. The CDR3 consists of 13 residues. CDR3 amino acids: CASSEGFQETQYF. CDR3 DNA sequence: TGTGCCAGCAGTGAAGGATTCCAAGAGACCCAGTACTTC.

This rearrangement joins TRBV6-6 to TRBJ2-2; D is ambiguous. With 4 bases removed from V and 4 bases from J, the gap between germline ends came to 1 base. This CDR3 has 11 amino acids. CDR1 is MNHNY and CDR2 is SVGAGI in the germline V gene (reference sequence). In DNA form, the CDR3 reads TGTGCCAGCAGTTTCACCGGGGAGCTGTTTTTT. Amino acids: CASSFTGELFF.

The CDR3 DNA sequence: TGCGCCAGCAGCCCCTCAGGGGATCAAGCTTGGAATGAGCAGTTCTTC. The encoded protein is CASSPSGDQAWNEQFF. This chain links TRBV5-1 with TRBJ2-1, with a possible D match to TRBD1 (6 bases). CDR1 and CDR2 from the germline V gene are SGHRS and YFSETQ. Deletions cut 4 bases from V and 7 bases from J, with 21 bases between. This CDR3 has 16 residues.

This clone has more than one count but fewer than ten. The rearrangement links TRBV6-5 to TRBJ1-5; 8 bases fit TRBD1. Germline values: CDR1 MNHEY, CDR2 SVGAGI. The CDR3 loop spans 14 amino acids. The trim removed 6 bases at V and 5 bases at J, leaving 6 bases unmatched. The DNA for the CDR3 is TGTGCCAGCAGGCGGACAGGGATTGATCAGCCCCAGCATTTT. The encoded protein is CASRRTGIDQPQHF.

The chain carries TRBV19 and TRBJ1-5; 10 nucleotides align to TRBD1. J was trimmed by 4 bases and V by 6 bases; bases with no gene match: 9. Germline V gives CDR1 LNHDA, CDR2 SQIVND (reference sequence). CDR3 length: 16 amino acids. CDR3 region: CASSPGWGQGNQPQHF. The CDR3 DNA reads TGTGCCAGTAGCCCTGGGTGGGGACAGGGGAATCAGCCCCAGCATTTT. Looking up the rest from reference TRBV19 and TRBJ1-5 gives the full variable domain: DGGITQSPKYLFRKEGQNVTLSCEQNLNHDAMYWYRQDPGQGLRLIYYSQIVNDFQKGDIAEGYSVSREKKESFPLTVTSAQKNPTAFYLCASSPGWGQGNQPQHFGDGTRLSIL.

The chain recombines TRBV27 with TRBJ1-1; D gene uncertain. Germline assignment: CDR1 MNHEY and CDR2 SMNVEV (reference sequence). Trimming pared 1 base from V and 0 bases from J, leaving 6 bases between. This CDR3 has 14 amino acids. The CDR3 here is CASSLYRVNTEAFF. DNA of the CDR3: TGTGCCAGCAGTTTATATCGGGTGAACACTGAAGCTTTCTTT.

The chain is built from TRBV2 and TRBJ1-2; 11 bases align to TRBD1. Germline values: CDR1 SNHLY, CDR2 FYNNEI. This CDR3 region has 14 residues. V dropped 11 bases and J dropped 1; count of bases not matched to a gene: 6. The CDR3 bases are TGTGCCTTCTCCGGGACAGGGGGTAACTATGGCTACACCTTC. It is translated as CAFSGTGGNYGYTF.

This clone was found once. The CDR3 DNA reads TGTGCCAGCAGCCCCGGACAGGAATGGGTTAACTATGGCTACACCTTC. Translated: CASSPGQEWVNYGYTF. J is TRBJ1-2 and V is TRBV7-9; the match to TRBD1 covers 7 bases. Trimming removed 5 bases from V and 1 base from J; junction bases left unmatched: 10. This CDR3 is 16 amino acids long. Germline-derived CDR1 and CDR2 are SEHNR and FQNEAQ (reference sequence).

The J gene is TRBJ1-5, the V gene TRBV6-1; 9 bases map to TRBD1. The germline CDR1 and CDR2 sequences are MNHNS and SASEGT. CDR3 length: 17 residues. Trimming took 1 base from V and 2 from J; bases not matched to a gene: 6. CDR3 region: CASSEDGWDRGNQPQHF. The CDR3 DNA follows: TGTGCCAGCAGTGAAGATGGGTGGGACAGGGGCAATCAGCCCCAGCATTTT.